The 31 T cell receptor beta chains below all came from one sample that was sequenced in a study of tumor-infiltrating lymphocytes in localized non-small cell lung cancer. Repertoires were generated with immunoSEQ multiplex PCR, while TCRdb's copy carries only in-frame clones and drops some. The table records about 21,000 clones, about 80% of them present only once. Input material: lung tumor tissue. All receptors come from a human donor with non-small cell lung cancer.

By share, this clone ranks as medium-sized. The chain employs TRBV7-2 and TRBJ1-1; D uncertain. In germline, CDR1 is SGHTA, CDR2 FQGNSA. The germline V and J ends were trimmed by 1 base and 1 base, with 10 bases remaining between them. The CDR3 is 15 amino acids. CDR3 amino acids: CASSLVATSNTEAFF. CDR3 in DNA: TGTGCCAGCAGCTTAGTTGCAACCTCGAACACTGAAGCTTTCTTT.

CDR3 amino acids: CSAPRGNIQYF. CDR3 nucleotides: TGCAGTGCCCCCCGCGGAAACATTCAGTACTTC. The V gene is TRBV20-1, the J gene TRBJ2-4; no reliable D call. The germline V and J ends were trimmed by 6 bases and 6 bases, with 9 bases remaining between them. Germline V gene sequence: CDR1 DFQATT, CDR2 SNEGSKA (reference sequence). The CDR3 is 11 residues long.

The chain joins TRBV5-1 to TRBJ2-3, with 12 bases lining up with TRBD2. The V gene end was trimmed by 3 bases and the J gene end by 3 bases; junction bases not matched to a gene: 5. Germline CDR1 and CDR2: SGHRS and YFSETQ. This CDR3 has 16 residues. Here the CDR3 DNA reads TGCGCCAGCAGCTCCCTGACTAGCGGGAGTACAGATACGCAGTATTTT. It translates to CASSSLTSGSTDTQYF.

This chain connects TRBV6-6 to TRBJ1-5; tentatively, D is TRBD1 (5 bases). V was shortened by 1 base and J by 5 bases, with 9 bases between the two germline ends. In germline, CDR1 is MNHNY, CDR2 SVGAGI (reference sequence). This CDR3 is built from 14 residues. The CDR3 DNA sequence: TGTGCCAGCAGTTACTACGGGGGAGATCAGCCCCAGCATTTT. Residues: CASSYYGGDQPQHF.

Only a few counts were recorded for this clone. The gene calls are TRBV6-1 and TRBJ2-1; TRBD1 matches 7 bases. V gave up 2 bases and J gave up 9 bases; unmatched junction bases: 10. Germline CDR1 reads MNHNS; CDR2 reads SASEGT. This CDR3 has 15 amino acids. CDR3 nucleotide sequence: TGTGCCAGCAGTGAAAGGGACAGACAACTTAGTGAGCAGTTCTTC. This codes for CASSERDRQLSEQFF.

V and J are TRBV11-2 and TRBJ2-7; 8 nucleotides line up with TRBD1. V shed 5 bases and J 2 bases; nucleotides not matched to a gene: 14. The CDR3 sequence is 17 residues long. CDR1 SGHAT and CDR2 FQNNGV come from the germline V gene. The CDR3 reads CASSRDRTGGSAYEQYF. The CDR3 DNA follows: TGTGCCAGCAGCCGGGACAGGACAGGCGGTAGTGCCTACGAGCAGTACTTC.

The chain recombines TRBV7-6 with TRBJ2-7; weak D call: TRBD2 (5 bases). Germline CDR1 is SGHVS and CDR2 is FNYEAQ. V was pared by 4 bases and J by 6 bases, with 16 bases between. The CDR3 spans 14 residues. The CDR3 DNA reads TGTGCCAGCAGCTCAAACTCCGTTCGGGGCGAGCAGTACTTC. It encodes CASSSNSVRGEQYF. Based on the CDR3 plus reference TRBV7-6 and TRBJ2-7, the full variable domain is GAGVSQSPRYKVTKRGQDVALRCDPISGHVSLYWYRQALGQGPEFLTYFNYEAQQDKSGLPNDRFSAERPEGSISTLTIQRTEQRDSAMYRCASSSNSVRGEQYFGPGTRLTVT.

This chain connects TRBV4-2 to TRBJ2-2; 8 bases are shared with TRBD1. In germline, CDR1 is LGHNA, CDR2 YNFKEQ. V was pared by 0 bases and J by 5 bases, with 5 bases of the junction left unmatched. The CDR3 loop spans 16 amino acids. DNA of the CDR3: TGTGCCAGCAGCCAAGAATCCAGGGGGCCTACCGGGGAGCTGTTTTTT. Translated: CASSQESRGPTGELFF.

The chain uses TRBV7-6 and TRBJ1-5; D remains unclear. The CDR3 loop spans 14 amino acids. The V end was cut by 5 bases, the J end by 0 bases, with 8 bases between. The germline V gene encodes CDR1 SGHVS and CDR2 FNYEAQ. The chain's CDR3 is CASSPGGSNQPQHF. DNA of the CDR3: TGTGCCAGCAGCCCTGGAGGTAGCAATCAGCCCCAGCATTTT.

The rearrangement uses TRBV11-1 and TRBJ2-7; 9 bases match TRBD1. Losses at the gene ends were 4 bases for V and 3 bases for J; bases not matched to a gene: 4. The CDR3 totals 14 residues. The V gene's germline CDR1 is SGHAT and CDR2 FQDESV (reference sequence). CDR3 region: CASSSGTGLYEQYF. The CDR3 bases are TGTGCCAGCAGCTCCGGGACAGGGCTCTACGAGCAGTACTTC. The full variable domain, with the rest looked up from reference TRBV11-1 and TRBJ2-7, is EAEVAQSPRYKITEKSQAVAFWCDPISGHATLYWYRQILGQGPELLVQFQDESVVDDSQLPKDRFSAERLKGVDSTLKIQPAELGDSAMYLCASSSGTGLYEQYFGPGTRLTVT.

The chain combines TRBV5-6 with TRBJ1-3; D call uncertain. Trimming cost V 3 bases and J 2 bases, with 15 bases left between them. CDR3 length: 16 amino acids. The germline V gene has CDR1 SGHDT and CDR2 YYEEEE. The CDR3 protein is CASSSRHTLTGNTIYF. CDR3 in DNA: TGTGCCAGCAGCTCTCGACATACCCTCACTGGAAACACCATATATTTT.

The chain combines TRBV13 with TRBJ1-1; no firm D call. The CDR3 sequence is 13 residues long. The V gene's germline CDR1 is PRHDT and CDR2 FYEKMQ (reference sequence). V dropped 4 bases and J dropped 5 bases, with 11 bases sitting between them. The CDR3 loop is CASSYDAGTEAFF. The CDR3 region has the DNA TGTGCCAGCAGCTACGATGCGGGGACTGAAGCTTTCTTT.

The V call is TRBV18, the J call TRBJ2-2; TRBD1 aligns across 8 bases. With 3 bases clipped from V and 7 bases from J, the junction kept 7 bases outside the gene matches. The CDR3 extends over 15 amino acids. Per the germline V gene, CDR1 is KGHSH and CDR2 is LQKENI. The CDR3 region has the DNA TGTGCCAGCTCACCGCGGCAGGGGGCTGACGGGGAGCTGTTTTTT. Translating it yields CASSPRQGADGELFF. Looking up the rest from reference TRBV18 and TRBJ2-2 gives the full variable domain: NAGVMQNPRHLVRRRGQEARLRCSPMKGHSHVYWYRQLPEEGLKFMVYLQKENIIDESGMPKERFSAEFPKEGPSILRIQQVVRGDSAAYFCASSPRQGADGELFFGEGSRLTVL.

The CDR3 DNA is TGTGCCAGCAGCATTCAGGGTGCTGGAAACACCATATATTTT. Translated: CASSIQGAGNTIYF. The rearrangement links TRBV5-4 to TRBJ1-3; possible D gene TRBD1, 5 bases. The germline CDR1 and CDR2 sequences are SGHNT and YYREEE (reference sequence). Trimming took off 4 bases at V and 2 bases at J, with 10 bases between the two ends. The CDR3 totals 14 residues.

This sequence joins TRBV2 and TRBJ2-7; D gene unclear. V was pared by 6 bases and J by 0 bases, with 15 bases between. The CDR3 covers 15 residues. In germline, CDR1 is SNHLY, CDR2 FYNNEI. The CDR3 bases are TGTGCCAGCAGCCTTGATTCCTCAAGCTCCTACGAGCAGTACTTC. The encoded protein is CASSLDSSSSYEQYF.

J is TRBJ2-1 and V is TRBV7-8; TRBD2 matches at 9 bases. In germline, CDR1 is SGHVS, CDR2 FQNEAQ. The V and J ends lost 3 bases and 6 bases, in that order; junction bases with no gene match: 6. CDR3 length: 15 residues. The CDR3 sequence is CASSLSLAGPNEQFF. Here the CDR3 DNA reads TGTGCCAGCAGCTTGAGTCTAGCGGGACCCAATGAGCAGTTCTTC.

As DNA, the CDR3 is TGCAGTGCTAGGGTTCGTGAGCAGTTCTTC. This sequence encodes CSARVREQFF. The V gene is TRBV20-1, the J gene TRBJ2-1; D is undetermined. Trimming shortened V by 3 bases and J by 9 bases, and 6 bases separated the two germline ends. The CDR3 length is 10 residues. CDR1 is DFQATT, CDR2 SNEGSKA, per germline (reference sequence).

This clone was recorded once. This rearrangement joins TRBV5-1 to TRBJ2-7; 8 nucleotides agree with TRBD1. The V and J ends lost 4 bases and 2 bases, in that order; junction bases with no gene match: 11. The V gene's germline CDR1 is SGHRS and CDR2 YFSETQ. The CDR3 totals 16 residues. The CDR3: CASSSRTGQFPYEQYF. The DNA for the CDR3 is TGCGCCAGCAGCAGCAGGACAGGGCAGTTTCCCTACGAGCAGTACTTC.

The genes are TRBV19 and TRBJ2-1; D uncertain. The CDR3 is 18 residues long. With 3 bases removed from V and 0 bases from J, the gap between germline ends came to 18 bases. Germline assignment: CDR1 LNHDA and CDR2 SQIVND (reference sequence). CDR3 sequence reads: CASSMTGVVASSYNEQFF. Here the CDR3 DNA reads TGTGCCAGTAGTATGACTGGGGTCGTCGCTAGCTCCTACAATGAGCAGTTCTTC.

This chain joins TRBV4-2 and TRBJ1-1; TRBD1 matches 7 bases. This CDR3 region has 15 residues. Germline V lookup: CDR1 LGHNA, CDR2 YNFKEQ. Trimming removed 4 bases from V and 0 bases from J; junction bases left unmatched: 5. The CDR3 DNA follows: TGTGCCAGCAGCCCTCCGGGACAGTTGAACACTGAAGCTTTCTTT. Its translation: CASSPPGQLNTEAFF.

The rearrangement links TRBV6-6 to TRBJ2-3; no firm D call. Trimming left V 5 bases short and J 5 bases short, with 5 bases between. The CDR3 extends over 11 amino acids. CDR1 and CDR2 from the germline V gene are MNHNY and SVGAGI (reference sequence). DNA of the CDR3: TGTGCCAGCAGTGTTCGAGATACGCAGTATTTT. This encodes CASSVRDTQYF.

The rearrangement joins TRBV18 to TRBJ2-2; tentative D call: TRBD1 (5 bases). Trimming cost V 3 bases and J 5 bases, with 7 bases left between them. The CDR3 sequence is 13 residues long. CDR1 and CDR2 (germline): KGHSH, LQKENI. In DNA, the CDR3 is TGTGCCAGCTCACCCAGGGATACCGGGGAGCTGTTTTTT. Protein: CASSPRDTGELFF.

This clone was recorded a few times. Written as DNA, the CDR3 is TGTGCCAGCAGCTTCGGCACAGATACGCAGTATTTT. Its protein product is CASSFGTDTQYF. The chain is built from TRBV5-6 and TRBJ2-3; D is uncertain. Trimming took off 2 bases at V and 1 base at J, with 2 bases between the two ends. The CDR3 length is 12 residues. The germline CDR1 and CDR2 sequences are SGHDT and YYEEEE.

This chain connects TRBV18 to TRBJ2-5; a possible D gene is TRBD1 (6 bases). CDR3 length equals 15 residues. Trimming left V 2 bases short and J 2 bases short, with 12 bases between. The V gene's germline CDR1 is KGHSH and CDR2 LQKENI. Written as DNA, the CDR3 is TGTGCCAGCTCACCAGTAGAAGGACAGCAAGAGACCCAGTACTTC. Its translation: CASSPVEGQQETQYF.

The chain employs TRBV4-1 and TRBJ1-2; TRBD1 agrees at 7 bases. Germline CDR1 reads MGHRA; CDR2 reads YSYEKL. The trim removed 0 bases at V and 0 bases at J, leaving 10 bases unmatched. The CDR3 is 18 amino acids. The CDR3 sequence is CASSQDRGAGGANYGYTF. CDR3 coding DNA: TGCGCCAGCAGCCAAGATAGAGGAGCAGGGGGTGCTAACTATGGCTACACCTTC.

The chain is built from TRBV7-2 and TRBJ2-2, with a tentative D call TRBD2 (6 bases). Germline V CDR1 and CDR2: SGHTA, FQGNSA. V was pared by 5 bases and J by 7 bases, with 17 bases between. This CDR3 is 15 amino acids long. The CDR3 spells CASSLRRDPGGELFF. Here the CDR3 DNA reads TGTGCCAGCAGCCTTAGGAGGGATCCGGGCGGGGAGCTGTTTTTT.

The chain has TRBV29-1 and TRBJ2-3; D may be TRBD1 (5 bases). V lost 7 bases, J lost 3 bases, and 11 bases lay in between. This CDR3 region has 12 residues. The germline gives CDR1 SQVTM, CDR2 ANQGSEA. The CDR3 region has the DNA TGCAGCGCCAGAAGGGGTACAGATACGCAGTATTTT. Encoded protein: CSARRGTDTQYF.

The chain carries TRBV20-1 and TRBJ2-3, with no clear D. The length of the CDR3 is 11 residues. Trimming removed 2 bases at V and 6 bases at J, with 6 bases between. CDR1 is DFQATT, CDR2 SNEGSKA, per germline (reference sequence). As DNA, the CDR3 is TGCAGTGCTAGAAGGGTGGATACGCAGTATTTT. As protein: CSARRVDTQYF.

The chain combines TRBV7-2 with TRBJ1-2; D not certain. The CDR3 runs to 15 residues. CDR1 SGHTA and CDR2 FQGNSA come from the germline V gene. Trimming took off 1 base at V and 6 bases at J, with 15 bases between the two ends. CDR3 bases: TGTGCCAGCAGCTTAGTGGGTCGAGGGATAAATGGCTACACCTTC. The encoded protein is CASSLVGRGINGYTF.

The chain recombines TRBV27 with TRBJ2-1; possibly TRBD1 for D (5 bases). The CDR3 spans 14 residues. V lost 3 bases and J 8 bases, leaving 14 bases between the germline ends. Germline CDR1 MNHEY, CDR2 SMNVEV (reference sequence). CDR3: CASSFGRASDEQFF. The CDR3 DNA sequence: TGTGCCAGCAGTTTTGGCAGGGCAAGCGATGAGCAGTTCTTC.

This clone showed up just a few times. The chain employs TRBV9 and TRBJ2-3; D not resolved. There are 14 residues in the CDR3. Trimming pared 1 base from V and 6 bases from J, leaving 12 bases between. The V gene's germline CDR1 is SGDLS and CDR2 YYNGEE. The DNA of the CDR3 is TGTGCCAGCAGCGTACGATTAGCAGCTGATACGCAGTATTTT. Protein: CASSVRLAADTQYF.